This is a list of T cell receptor beta chains from one sample in a study of T cell changes during pregnancy in multiple sclerosis. Measured with immunoSEQ multiplex PCR; TCRdb has only the in-frame clones, and not every one. Found here are about 38,000 clones, about nine tenths of them singletons; the top ten hold about 0.4%. The material sequenced was CD4+ T cells from peripheral blood mononuclear cells, taken after pregnancy. All receptors come from a female donor in good health, enrolled as a control in a pregnancy study. CDR3s include the opening cysteine and the closing phenylalanine or tryptophan.

J | V | CDR3
TRBJ2-2 | TRBV7-2 | CASSLFLAGGTGELFF
TRBJ1-6 | TRBV5-4 | CASSPSTGNNSPLHF
TRBJ2-5 | TRBV2 | CASRGTGIYETQYF
TRBJ2-1 | TRBV5-4 | CASIPEGGNNEQFF
TRBJ2-7 | TRBV6-5 | CASSLAPSGYEQYF
TRBJ2-7 | TRBV5-1 | CASSLGQGGAPPYEQYF
TRBJ1-2 | TRBV19 | CASSTRQGWSGYTF
TRBJ2-7 | TRBV10-3 | CAISSGRDYEQYF
TRBJ2-5 | TRBV6-5 | CASGSGTSSTQYF
TRBJ2-7 | TRBV5-4 | CASSFSLFGGGPYEQYF
TRBJ1-4 | TRBV7-2 | CASSLSRDRPNEKLFF
TRBJ2-1 | TRBV2 | CASSSSGRYNEQFF
TRBJ1-2 | TRBV29-1 | CSAVPGQGNYGYTF
TRBJ1-2 | TRBV5-8 | CASSLLQGEWGYTF
TRBJ1-1 | TRBV19 | CASSINRMNTEAFF
TRBJ2-1 | TRBV9 | CASSVGRTSVNEQFF
TRBJ2-2 | TRBV6-5 | CASSYHSKDRGGELFF
TRBJ1-1 | TRBV4-1 | CASSQVPGLAAFF
TRBJ2-5 | TRBV5-1 | CASSLVGTGWGQETQYF
TRBJ2-5 | TRBV6-5 | CASSDVTSGGETQYF
TRBJ2-7 | TRBV30 | CAWSKLAGSYEQYF
TRBJ2-5 | TRBV6-1 | CASSVYLAGGETQYF
TRBJ2-7 | TRBV5-6 | CASSLWRLAGVIYEQYF
TRBJ2-7 | TRBV25-1 | CASSEPGGYEQYF
TRBJ2-1 | TRBV27 | CASSLTSGSSYNEQFF